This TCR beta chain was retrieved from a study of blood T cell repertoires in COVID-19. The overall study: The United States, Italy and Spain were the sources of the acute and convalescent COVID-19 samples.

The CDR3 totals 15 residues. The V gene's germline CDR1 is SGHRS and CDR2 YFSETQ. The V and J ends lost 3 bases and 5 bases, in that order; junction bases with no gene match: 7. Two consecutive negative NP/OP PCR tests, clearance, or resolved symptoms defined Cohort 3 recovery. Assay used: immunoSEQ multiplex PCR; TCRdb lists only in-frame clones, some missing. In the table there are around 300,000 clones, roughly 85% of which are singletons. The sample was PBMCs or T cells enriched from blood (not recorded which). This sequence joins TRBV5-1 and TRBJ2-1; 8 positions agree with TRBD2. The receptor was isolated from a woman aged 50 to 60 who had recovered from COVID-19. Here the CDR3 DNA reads TGCGCCAGCAGCTCGGGGGCGACTAGCGACAATGAGCAGTTCTTC. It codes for CASSSGATSDNEQFF.